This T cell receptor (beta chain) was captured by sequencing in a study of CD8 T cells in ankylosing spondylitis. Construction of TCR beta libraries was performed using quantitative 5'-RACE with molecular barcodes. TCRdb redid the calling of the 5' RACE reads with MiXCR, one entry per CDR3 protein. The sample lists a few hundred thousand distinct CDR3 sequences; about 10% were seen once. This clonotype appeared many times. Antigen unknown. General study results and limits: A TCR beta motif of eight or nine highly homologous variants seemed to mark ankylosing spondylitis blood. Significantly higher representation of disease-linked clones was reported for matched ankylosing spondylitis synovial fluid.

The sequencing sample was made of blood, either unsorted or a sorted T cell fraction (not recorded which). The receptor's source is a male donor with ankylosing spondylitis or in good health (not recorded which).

The CDR3 is CASSLVDLNTEAFF. CDR3 DNA: TGCGCCAGCAGCTTGGTAGACCTGAACACTGAAGCTTTCTTT. This sequence joins TRBV5-1 and TRBJ1-1, with D unclear. The CDR3 contains 14 residues. Trimming cost V 0 bases and J 0 bases, with 6 bases left between them. Germline V lookup: CDR1 SGHRS, CDR2 YFSETQ.